Each of the 13 T cell receptor beta chains below was sequenced from the same sample in a study of blood T cell repertoires in COVID-19. The table came from immunoSEQ multiplex PCR; TCRdb's copy has only in-frame clones and leaves some out. This sample has 110,000 to 150,000 clones, with approximately 82% found just once. Specimen: peripheral blood. These receptors all come from a man in his 60s with active or convalescent COVID-19.

The V gene is TRBV6-4, the J gene TRBJ2-3, with TRBD1 identical over 10 bases. Germline assignment: CDR1 MRHNA and CDR2 SNTAGT. This CDR3 comprises 13 residues. Germline trimming cut 6 bases from V and 6 bases from J; bases unmatched to any gene: 3. CDR3 loop: CASSADRGDTQYF. CDR3 DNA sequence: TGTGCCAGCAGCGCGGACAGGGGGGATACGCAGTATTTT.

The chain recombines TRBV7-9 with TRBJ2-4; D might be TRBD2 (6 bases). Germline V gene data show CDR1 as SEHNR and CDR2 as FQNEAQ (reference sequence). This CDR3 comprises 14 residues. V was clipped by 1 base and J by 7 bases, with 11 bases between them. The CDR3 coding sequence is TGTGCCAGCAGCTTAGTTGCGGGGTCTAACATTCAGTACTTC. This sequence encodes CASSLVAGSNIQYF.

The chain links TRBV29-1 to TRBJ1-5; D remains ambiguous. Germline V lookup: CDR1 SQVTM, CDR2 ANQGSEA. Trimming removed 4 bases at V and 4 bases at J, with 8 bases between. The CDR3 extends over 12 amino acids. The CDR3 nucleotides read TGCAGCGTTGTGGCCCCGAATCAGCCCCAGCATTTT. Its translation: CSVVAPNQPQHF.

V usage is TRBV6-6 and J usage is TRBJ1-1; tentative D call: TRBD1 (6 bases). Germline V gene data show CDR1 as MNHNY and CDR2 as SVGAGI (reference sequence). The CDR3 has 15 amino acids. V was shortened by 1 base and J by 0 bases, with 9 bases between the two germline ends. The CDR3 DNA sequence: TGTGCCAGCAGTTACTTACAGGGACTGAACACTGAAGCTTTCTTT. Protein sequence: CASSYLQGLNTEAFF.

The chain couples TRBV25-1 to TRBJ2-1, with 8 bases fitting TRBD1. The CDR3 is 15 residues long. J gave up 5 bases and V 4 bases, and 7 bases lay outside the gene matches. CDR1 and CDR2 from the germline V gene are MGHDK and SYGVNS. The CDR3 DNA sequence: TGTGCCAGCAGTGCCCGGGACAGGCATAACAATGAGCAGTTCTTC. Amino acid sequence: CASSARDRHNNEQFF. The entire variable domain, with the rest obtained from reference TRBV25-1 and TRBJ2-1, is as follows: EADIYQTPRYLVIGTGKKITLECSQTMGHDKMYWYQQDPGMELHLIHYSYGVNSTEKGDLSSESTVSRIRTEHFPLTLESARPSHTSQYLCASSARDRHNNEQFFGPGTRLTVL.

This clone was seen a few times. V is TRBV28 and J is TRBJ1-5, with D possibly being TRBD1 (5 bases). The CDR3 is 14 residues long. Germline V gives CDR1 MDHEN, CDR2 SYDVKM. V was clipped by 6 bases and J by 4 bases, with 13 bases between them. DNA of the CDR3: TGTGCCAGCAGAAATCAGGGTCCGAATCAGCCCCAGCATTTT. This translates into CASRNQGPNQPQHF. The full variable domain, rest sourced from reference TRBV28 and TRBJ1-5, is DVKVTQSSRYLVKRTGEKVFLECVQDMDHENMFWYRQDPGLGLRLIYFSYDVKMKEKGDIPEGYSVSREKKERFSLILESASTNQTSMYLCASRNQGPNQPQHFGDGTRLSIL.

This clone was detected once. V gene TRBV27 combines with J gene TRBJ2-2; a possible D gene is TRBD1 (6 bases). Germline V gives CDR1 MNHEY, CDR2 SMNVEV (reference sequence). V was trimmed by 5 bases and J by 1 base, leaving 8 bases between them. The CDR3 extends over 14 amino acids. The CDR3, as DNA: TGTGCCAGCAGTGGGACACTGAACACCGGGGAGCTGTTTTTT. This translates into CASSGTLNTGELFF.

Of note for this clone: The DNA is omitted, as the CDR3 cannot be located on it reliably, and the CDR3 follows TCRdb's listing. The sample carries other DNA sequences with the same CDR3. J is TRBJ2-1 and V is TRBV12-2; the D call TRBD1 from the table was never checked on the DNA. TRBV12-2 counts as a pseudogene. The CDR3 length is 16 residues, termini included. The CDR3 reads CASRLLRGVPVDEQFF.

This clone was picked up a small number of times. The V and J genes are TRBV30 and TRBJ1-5; 7 nucleotides align to TRBD1. CDR1 GTSNPN and CDR2 SVGIG come from the germline V gene (reference sequence). Trimming at V came to 5 bases and at J to 5 bases, leaving 9 bases not matched to a gene. The CDR3 spans 14 residues. The CDR3 protein is CAWGGQDPYQPQHF. The CDR3 coding sequence is TGTGCCTGGGGTGGACAGGACCCCTATCAGCCCCAGCATTTT.

The chain couples TRBV7-2 to TRBJ1-5; no firm D call. Trimming left V 5 bases short and J 2 bases short, with 7 bases between. The germline V gene has CDR1 SGHTA and CDR2 FQGNSA. The CDR3 runs to 13 residues. This CDR3 reads CASSSNGNQPQHF. The CDR3 nucleotides read TGTGCCAGCAGCAGCAATGGCAATCAGCCCCAGCATTTT.

This clone was found a few times. The chain couples TRBV2 to TRBJ1-3; the D is unclear. V lost 5 bases to trimming and J lost 0 bases, with 8 bases between them. Germline V CDR1 and CDR2: SNHLY, FYNNEI. CDR3 length equals 14 residues. CDR3 nucleotides: TGTGCCAGCAGTTATCTGAGCTCTGGAAACACCATATATTTT. Its translation: CASSYLSSGNTIYF.

The rearrangement uses TRBV3-1 (or the pseudogene TRBV3-2) and TRBJ2-5; weak D call: TRBD1 (6 bases). Germline CDR1 and CDR2: LGHDT and YNNKEL (reference sequence). The CDR3 has 14 residues. The V end lost 2 bases, the J end lost 3 bases, and 10 bases lay between the germline ends. In DNA, the CDR3 is TGTGCCAGCAGCCAATTCGGACAGAAAGAGACCCAGTACTTC. This gives the protein CASSQFGQKETQYF.

The V gene is TRBV5-1, the J gene TRBJ2-3; possibly TRBD1 for D (6 bases). The CDR3 extends over 15 amino acids. Deletions cut 3 bases from V and 0 bases from J, with 11 bases between. Germline CDR1 and CDR2: SGHRS and YFSETQ. Here the CDR3 DNA reads TGCGCCAGCAGCTACCGGACAGATAGCACAGATACGCAGTATTTT. Translating it yields CASSYRTDSTDTQYF. The full variable domain, in which reference TRBV5-1 and TRBJ2-3 provide the parts outside the CDR3, is KAGVTQTPRYLIKTRGQQVTLSCSPISGHRSVSWYQQTPGQGLQFLFEYFSETQRNKGNFPGRFSGRQFSNSRSEMNVSTLELGDSALYLCASSYRTDSTDTQYFGPGTRLTVL.